This TCR beta chain is from a study of T cells after yellow fever vaccination. This clonotype showed up many times. V lost 0 bases to trimming and J lost 2 bases, with 9 bases between them. This CDR3 is 14 amino acids long. CDR1 SGHRS and CDR2 YFSETQ come from the germline V gene. Using its own MiXCR run on the 5' RACE reads, TCRdb lists one record per CDR3 protein. The table lists some 170,000 distinct CDR3 sequences, 7% to 10% of them singletons. This TCR was recovered from a man between 18 and 35 years old who received the YFV17D yellow fever vaccine. The specimen was CD8+ T cells sorted from PBMCs, collected 45 days after the yellow fever booster vaccination. The J gene is TRBJ2-7, the V gene TRBV5-1; tentative D call: TRBD2 (6 bases). The CDR3 spells CASSLGWGAYEQYF. The CDR3 DNA reads TGCGCCAGCAGCTTGGGATGGGGGGCCTACGAGCAGTACTTC. The full variable domain, with the rest looked up from reference TRBV5-1 and TRBJ2-7, is KAGVTQTPRYLIKTRGQQVTLSCSPISGHRSVSWYQQTPGQGLQFLFEYFSETQRNKGNFPGRFSGRQFSNSRSEMNVSTLELGDSALYLCASSLGWGAYEQYFGPGTRLTVT.